Presented here are 26 T cell receptor beta chains from one specimen sequenced in a study of OX40 agonist ivuxolimab in advanced cancers. Method: immunoSEQ multiplex PCR; TCRdb's copy keeps in-frame clones and lacks some. The sample consists of around 64,000 clones, roughly 80% of them appearing once. The sample here was CD4+ or CD8+ T cells sorted from blood, taken in a trial of the OX40 agonist ivuxolimab. These receptors were collected from an adult with an advanced solid tumor such as melanoma, head and neck, liver or kidney cancer.

The chain's CDR3 is CASTARDRNQPQHF. CDR3 nucleotide sequence: TGTGCCAGCACCGCCCGGGACAGAAATCAGCCCCAGCATTTT. This chain joins TRBV2 and TRBJ1-5; 7 bases align to TRBD1. CDR1 and CDR2 from the germline V gene are SNHLY and FYNNEI. With 7 bases clipped from V and 4 bases from J, the junction kept 7 bases outside the gene matches. The CDR3 extends over 14 amino acids.

The chain uses TRBV18 and TRBJ2-3, with D possibly being TRBD1 or TRBD2 (5 bases each). Germline V lookup: CDR1 KGHSH, CDR2 LQKENI. Trimming pared 6 bases from V and 0 bases from J, leaving 13 bases between. This CDR3 comprises 15 residues. CDR3 DNA sequence: TGTGCCAGCTCCCCGGGACCGGCGAGCACAGATACGCAGTATTTT. Translating it yields CASSPGPASTDTQYF.

This chain joins TRBV2 and TRBJ2-3; 8 bases fit TRBD2. Trimming removed 6 bases from V and 5 bases from J; junction bases left unmatched: 7. Germline V lookup: CDR1 SNHLY, CDR2 FYNNEI. This CDR3 is 14 amino acids long. The CDR3 DNA reads TGTGCCAGCAGGAGGACGGGGGGGATAGATACGCAGTATTTT. Protein: CASRRTGGIDTQYF.

The chain recombines TRBV4-2 with TRBJ1-2; 9 nucleotides align to TRBD1. The CDR3 runs 15 residues. V lost 3 bases, J lost 7 bases, and 9 bases stayed unmatched. The V gene's germline CDR1 is LGHNA and CDR2 YNFKEQ. The CDR3 bases are TGTGCCAGCAGCCAGTGGGACAGGGTCATAGGTGGCTACACCTTC. It encodes CASSQWDRVIGGYTF.

The chain carries TRBV7-9 and TRBJ1-4; no clear D gene. The V and J ends lost 1 base and 8 bases respectively, with 11 bases between them. Per germline, CDR1 SEHNR and CDR2 FQNEAQ (reference sequence). The CDR3 has 14 amino acids. The CDR3 DNA follows: TGTGCCAGCAGCTTAGATTATAGGGAGGAAAAACTGTTTTTT. Translating gives CASSLDYREEKLFF.

V gene TRBV9 combines with J gene TRBJ1-1, with D possibly matching TRBD1 (5 bases). V was trimmed by 0 bases and J by 4 bases, leaving 10 bases between them. The germline CDR1 and CDR2 sequences are SGDLS and YYNGEE. The CDR3 covers 14 residues. Written as DNA, the CDR3 is TGTGCCAGCAGCGTAGATTGGGGGAGCACTGAAGCTTTCTTT. It encodes CASSVDWGSTEAFF.

This clone was recorded only once. The chain couples TRBV10-3 to TRBJ2-5; TRBD1 matches 7 bases. Trimming at V came to 6 bases and at J to 1 base, leaving 8 bases not matched to a gene. Germline V lookup: CDR1 ENHRY, CDR2 SYGVKD. The CDR3 loop spans 15 amino acids. The CDR3 DNA follows: TGTGCCATCAGCCAGGGACAGTATATCCAAGAGACCCAGTACTTC. This encodes CAISQGQYIQETQYF.

The chain uses TRBV30 and TRBJ2-7; tentative D call: TRBD2 (6 bases). Per the germline V gene, CDR1 is GTSNPN and CDR2 is SVGIG (reference sequence). V gave up 7 bases and J gave up 4 bases, with 17 bases separating them. CDR3 length: 13 amino acids. The CDR3 DNA reads as TGTGCCTTCGCGACTAGTGGGACTTACGAGCAGTACTTC. It yields the protein CAFATSGTYEQYF. Drawing the rest from reference TRBV30 and TRBJ2-7, the complete variable domain is SQTIHQWPATLVQPVGSPLSLECTVEGTSNPNLYWYRQAAGRGLQLLFYSVGIGQISSEVPQNLSASRPQDRQFILSSKKLLLSDSGFYLCAFATSGTYEQYFGPGTRLTVT.

The chain recombines TRBV13 with TRBJ2-3, with D unresolved. In germline, CDR1 is PRHDT, CDR2 FYEKMQ (reference sequence). V was clipped by 3 bases and J by 6 bases, with 4 bases between them. The CDR3 runs to 11 residues. In nucleotides, the CDR3 is TGTGCCAGCAGCTTGTGGGATACGCAGTATTTT. It translates to CASSLWDTQYF. Together with reference TRBV13 and TRBJ2-3, the CDR3 gives the full variable domain: AAGVIQSPRHLIKEKRETATLKCYPIPRHDTVYWYQQGPGQDPQFLISFYEKMQSDKGSIPDRFSAQQFSDYHSELNMSSLELGDSALYFCASSLWDTQYFGPGTRLTVL.

The gene calls are TRBV9 and TRBJ1-5; D is perhaps TRBD1 (5 bases). Germline V gene sequence: CDR1 SGDLS, CDR2 YYNGEE. This CDR3 spans 14 amino acids. Trimming took off 0 bases at V and 9 bases at J, with 13 bases between the two ends. The chain's CDR3 is CASSVGRGEGPQHF. The CDR3 nucleotides are TGTGCCAGCAGCGTAGGGCGGGGGGAAGGGCCCCAGCATTTT. The whole variable domain, filled in from reference TRBV9 and TRBJ1-5, reads DSGVTQTPKHLITATGQRVTLRCSPRSGDLSVYWYQQSLDQGLQFLIQYYNGEERAKGNILERFSAQQFPDLHSELNLSSLELGDSALYFCASSVGRGEGPQHFGDGTRLSIL.

The chain uses TRBV2 and TRBJ1-3; D is ambiguous. V lost 3 bases and J lost 2, with 8 bases in between. Germline V CDR1 and CDR2: SNHLY, FYNNEI. This CDR3 is 14 amino acids long. Here the CDR3 reads CASSDRNTGNTIYF. The CDR3 nucleotides read TGTGCCAGCAGTGACAGGAACACTGGAAACACCATATATTTT.

V gene TRBV11-3 combines with J gene TRBJ1-5; D unclear. The CDR3 sequence is 16 residues long. Between the trimmed V and J ends, which lost 6 bases and 2 bases, there was a span of 17 bases. In germline, CDR1 is SGHNT, CDR2 YENEEA. Here the CDR3 DNA reads TGTGCCAGCAGGTTAACGGAGGGTATGGGCAATCAGCCCCAGCATTTT. Its translation: CASRLTEGMGNQPQHF.

The rearrangement links TRBV5-1 to TRBJ1-1; D is uncertain. The germline V gene encodes CDR1 SGHRS and CDR2 YFSETQ. Trimming left V 0 bases short and J 3 bases short, with 6 bases between. The CDR3 totals 13 residues. For the CDR3, the DNA is TGCGCCAGCAGCTTGGTCAGCCACACTGAAGCTTTCTTT. Amino acids: CASSLVSHTEAFF.

The chain employs TRBV7-2 and TRBJ2-2; 10 bases match TRBD1. From germline, CDR1 is SGHTA and CDR2 FQGNSA. The CDR3 spans 16 residues. Unmatched junction bases numbered 8, after V lost 5 bases and J lost 5 bases. The CDR3 nucleotides read TGTGCCAGCAGCAAAGGGGACAGGGGTCCTACCGGGGAGCTGTTTTTT. Translating gives CASSKGDRGPTGELFF.

The rearrangement uses TRBV5-5 and TRBJ1-2; no clear D gene. Germline V gene data show CDR1 as SGHKS and CDR2 as YYEKEE (reference sequence). The CDR3 length is 15 residues. The ends were cut back, 2 bases at V and 2 bases at J, with 13 bases in the middle. The CDR3 DNA reads as TGTGCCAGCAGCTTTTCGCGTCCAGGAAACTATGGCTACACCTTC. This codes for CASSFSRPGNYGYTF.

In DNA form, the CDR3 reads TGTGCCACCAGCAGAGAAGGGGTTAACTATGGCTACACCTTC. As protein: CATSREGVNYGYTF. The rearrangement joins TRBV15 to TRBJ1-2; tentatively, D is TRBD1 (5 bases). Trimming pared 0 bases from V and 1 base from J, leaving 6 bases between. This CDR3 contains 14 residues. CDR1 is LNHNV and CDR2 is YYDKDF in the germline V gene (reference sequence).

Only a few counts were recorded for this clone. The chain combines TRBV11-2 with TRBJ1-3; unclear D gene. CDR3 length: 15 residues. Trimming removed 4 bases at V and 6 bases at J, with 16 bases between. Germline lookup yields CDR1 SGHAT and CDR2 FQNNGV. CDR3 sequence (DNA): TGTGCCAGCAGCTCTGGACGTAGAGGCACAAACACCATATATTTT. Translation: CASSSGRRGTNTIYF.

The rearrangement uses TRBV6-6 and TRBJ2-2; D is tentatively TRBD1 or TRBD2 (5 bases each). Per germline, CDR1 MNHNY and CDR2 SVGAGI (reference sequence). Trimming removed 0 bases at V and 4 bases at J, with 12 bases between. The CDR3 consists of 16 residues. The CDR3 loop is CASSYSYRDLTGELFF. The CDR3 DNA sequence: TGTGCCAGCAGTTACTCCTACCGGGACCTCACCGGGGAGCTGTTTTTT.

The V and J genes are TRBV9 and TRBJ2-3; possible D gene TRBD2, 5 bases. Germline-derived CDR1 and CDR2 are SGDLS and YYNGEE. CDR3 size: 13 residues. V was trimmed by 3 bases and J by 7 bases, leaving 12 bases between them. The CDR3: CASSAEPGYTQYF. In DNA, the CDR3 is TGTGCCAGCAGCGCCGAACCGGGATATACGCAGTATTTT.

This chain uses TRBV5-5 with TRBJ1-2, with D unclear. CDR3 length: 13 amino acids. Germline assignment: CDR1 SGHKS and CDR2 YYEKEE (reference sequence). The germline V and J ends were trimmed by 0 bases and 7 bases, with 10 bases remaining between them. CDR3 sequence reads: CASSLEGSAGYTF. The CDR3 bases are TGTGCCAGCAGCTTGGAGGGTTCGGCTGGCTACACCTTC.

This clone was observed a few times. V and J are TRBV6-1 and TRBJ1-5; D is uncertain. The germline V and J ends were trimmed by 4 bases and 4 bases, with 5 bases remaining between them. The CDR3 has 12 residues. Germline-derived CDR1 and CDR2 are MNHNS and SASEGT. The CDR3 here is CASSVANQPQHF. CDR3 sequence (DNA): TGTGCCAGCAGTGTTGCTAATCAGCCCCAGCATTTT.

Ten or more counts support this clone. The chain couples TRBV11-3 to TRBJ1-2, with D perhaps matching TRBD1 (5 bases). V was clipped by 5 bases and J by 7 bases, with 11 bases between them. The CDR3 is 12 residues long. Per the germline V gene, CDR1 is SGHNT and CDR2 is YENEEA. CDR3 loop: CASSEVDTGYTF. CDR3 nucleotides: TGTGCCAGCAGCGAGGTGGACACTGGCTACACCTTC.

CDR3 in DNA: TGTGCCAGCAGCATTATAGCGGAGGGGGGTAAAGAGACCCAGTACTTC. It translates to CASSIIAEGGKETQYF. V and J are TRBV7-9 and TRBJ2-5; possibly TRBD1 or TRBD2 for D (6 bases each). There are 16 residues in the CDR3. Trimming shortened V by 5 bases and J by 3 bases, and 19 bases separated the two germline ends. Germline CDR1 reads SEHNR; CDR2 reads FQNEAQ (reference sequence).

Concerning this clone: A junction end diverges from the germline sequence, so it may reflect a read error. This chain joins TRBV7-9 and TRBJ2-4; D may be TRBD1 (6 bases). Looked up from germline, CDR1 is SEHNR and CDR2 is FQNEAQ (reference sequence). The CDR3 has 13 amino acids. This chain's CDR3 is CASSLQSGTLVDF. The CDR3 DNA follows: TGTGCCAGCAGCTTACAGTCGGGGACACTAGTGGACTTC. Drawing the rest from reference TRBV7-9 and TRBJ2-4, the complete variable domain is DTGVSQNPRHKITKRGQNVTFRCDPISEHNRLYWYRQTLGQGPEFLTYFQNEAQLEKSRLLSDRFSAERPKGSFSTLEIQRTEQGDSAMYLCASSLQSGTLVDFGAGTRLSVL.

This chain links TRBV4-3 with TRBJ2-3; possibly TRBD2 for D (6 bases). Per the germline V gene, CDR1 is LGHNA and CDR2 is YSLEER. Trimming cost V 0 bases and J 7 bases, with 14 bases left between them. The CDR3 loop spans 15 amino acids. Here the CDR3 reads CASSQERDSLNTQYF. In DNA, the CDR3 is TGCGCCAGCAGCCAAGAGCGGGACTCCCTGAATACGCAGTATTTT.

The genes are TRBV7-8 and TRBJ2-5; 10 nucleotides agree with TRBD1. CDR1 and CDR2 (germline): SGHVS, FQNEAQ. This CDR3 region has 14 residues. The V segment lost 10 bases and the J segment 2 bases; nucleotides outside the gene matches: 7. The CDR3 DNA sequence: TGTGCCACCAAGAGGGGACAGGGGCAAGAGACCCAGTACTTC. This translates into CATKRGQGQETQYF. The entire variable domain, with the rest obtained from reference TRBV7-8 and TRBJ2-5, is as follows: GAGVSQSPRYKVAKRGQDVALRCDPISGHVSLFWYQQALGQGPEFLTYFQNEAQLDKSGLPSDRFFAERPEGSVSTLKIQRTQQEDSAVYLCATKRGQGQETQYFGPGTRLLVL.